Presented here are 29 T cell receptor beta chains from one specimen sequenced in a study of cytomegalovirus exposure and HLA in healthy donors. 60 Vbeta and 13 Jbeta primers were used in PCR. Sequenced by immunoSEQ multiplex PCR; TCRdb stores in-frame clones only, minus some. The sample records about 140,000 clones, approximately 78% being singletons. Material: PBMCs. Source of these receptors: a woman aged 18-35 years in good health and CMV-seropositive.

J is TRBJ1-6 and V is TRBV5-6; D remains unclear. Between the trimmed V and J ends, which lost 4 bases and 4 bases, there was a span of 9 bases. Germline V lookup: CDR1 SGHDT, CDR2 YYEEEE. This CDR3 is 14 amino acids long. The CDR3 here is CASSDGLYNSPLHF. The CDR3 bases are TGTGCCAGCAGCGACGGACTATATAATTCACCCCTCCACTTT.

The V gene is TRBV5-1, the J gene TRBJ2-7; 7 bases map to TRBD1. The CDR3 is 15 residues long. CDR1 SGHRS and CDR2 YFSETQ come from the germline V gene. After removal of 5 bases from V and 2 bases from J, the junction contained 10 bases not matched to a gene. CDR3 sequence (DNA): TGCGCCAGCAGAACGACAGGGTTCGACACCTACGAGCAGTACTTC. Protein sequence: CASRTTGFDTYEQYF.

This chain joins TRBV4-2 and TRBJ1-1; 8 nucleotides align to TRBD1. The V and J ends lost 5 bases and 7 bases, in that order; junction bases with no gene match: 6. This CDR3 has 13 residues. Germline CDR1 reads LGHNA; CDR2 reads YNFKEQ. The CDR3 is CASSSIQGDEAFF. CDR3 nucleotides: TGTGCCAGCAGCTCTATACAGGGGGATGAAGCTTTCTTT.

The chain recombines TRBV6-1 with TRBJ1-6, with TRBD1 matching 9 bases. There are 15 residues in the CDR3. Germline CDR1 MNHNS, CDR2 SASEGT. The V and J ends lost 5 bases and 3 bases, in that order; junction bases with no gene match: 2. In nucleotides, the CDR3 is TGTGCCAGCAGTACGGACAGGGGCTATAATTCACCCCTCCACTTT. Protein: CASSTDRGYNSPLHF.

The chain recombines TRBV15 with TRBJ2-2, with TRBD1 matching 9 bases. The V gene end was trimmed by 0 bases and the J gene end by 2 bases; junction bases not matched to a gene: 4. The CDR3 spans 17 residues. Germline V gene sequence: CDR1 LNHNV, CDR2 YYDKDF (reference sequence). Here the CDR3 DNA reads TGTGCCACCAGCAGAGATAAGGACAGGGGTAACACCGGGGAGCTGTTTTTT. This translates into CATSRDKDRGNTGELFF.

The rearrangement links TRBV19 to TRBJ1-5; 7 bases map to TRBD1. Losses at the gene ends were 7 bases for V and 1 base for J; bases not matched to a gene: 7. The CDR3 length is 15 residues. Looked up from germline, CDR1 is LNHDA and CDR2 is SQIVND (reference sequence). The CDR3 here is CASTHRGRSNQPQHF. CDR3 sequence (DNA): TGTGCCAGTACCCACAGGGGCCGAAGCAATCAGCCCCAGCATTTT.

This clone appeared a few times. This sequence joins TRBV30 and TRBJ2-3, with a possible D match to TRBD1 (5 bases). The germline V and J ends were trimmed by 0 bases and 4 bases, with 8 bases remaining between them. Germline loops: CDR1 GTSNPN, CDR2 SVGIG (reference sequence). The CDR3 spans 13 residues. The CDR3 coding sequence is TGTGCCTGGAGTGTACGCAGGGCAGATACGCAGTATTTT. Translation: CAWSVRRADTQYF. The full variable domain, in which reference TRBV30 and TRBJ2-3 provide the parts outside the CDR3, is SQTIHQWPATLVQPVGSPLSLECTVEGTSNPNLYWYRQAAGRGLQLLFYSVGIGQISSEVPQNLSASRPQDRQFILSSKKLLLSDSGFYLCAWSVRRADTQYFGPGTRLTVL.

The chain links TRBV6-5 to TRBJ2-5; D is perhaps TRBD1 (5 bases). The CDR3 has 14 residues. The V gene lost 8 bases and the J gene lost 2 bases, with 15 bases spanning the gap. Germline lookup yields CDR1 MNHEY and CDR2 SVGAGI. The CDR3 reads CASSPGIIQETQYF. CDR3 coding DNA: TGTGCCAGCTCCCCAGGGATTATTCAAGAGACCCAGTACTTC.

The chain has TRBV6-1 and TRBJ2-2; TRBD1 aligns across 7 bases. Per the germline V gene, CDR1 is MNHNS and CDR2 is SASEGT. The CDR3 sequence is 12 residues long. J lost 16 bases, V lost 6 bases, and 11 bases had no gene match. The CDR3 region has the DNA TGTGCCAGCAGCGCGCTACAGGGGTTTGAGTTTTTT. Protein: CASSALQGFEFF.

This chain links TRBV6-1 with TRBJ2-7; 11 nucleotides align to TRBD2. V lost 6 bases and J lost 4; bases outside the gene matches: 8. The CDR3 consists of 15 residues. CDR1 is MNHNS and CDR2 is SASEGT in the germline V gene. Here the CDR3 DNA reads TGTGCCAGCAGGCCCAAGGGGACTAGCGGATACGAGCAGTACTTC. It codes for CASRPKGTSGYEQYF.

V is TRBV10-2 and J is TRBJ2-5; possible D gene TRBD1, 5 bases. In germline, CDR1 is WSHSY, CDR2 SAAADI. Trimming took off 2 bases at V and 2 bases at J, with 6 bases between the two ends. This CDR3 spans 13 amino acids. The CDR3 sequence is CASSEQGQETQYF. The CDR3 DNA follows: TGCGCCAGCAGTGAGCAGGGTCAAGAGACCCAGTACTTC.

CDR3 nucleotide sequence: TGCGCCAGCAGCTCTCTTCGCGACACTGAAGCTTTCTTT. This encodes CASSSLRDTEAFF. J is TRBJ1-1 and V is TRBV5-1; D gene unclear. The CDR3 extends over 13 amino acids. V lost 3 bases and J lost 3, with 9 bases in between. Germline CDR1 and CDR2: SGHRS and YFSETQ. Full variable domain (rest looked up from reference TRBV5-1 and TRBJ1-1): KAGVTQTPRYLIKTRGQQVTLSCSPISGHRSVSWYQQTPGQGLQFLFEYFSETQRNKGNFPGRFSGRQFSNSRSEMNVSTLELGDSALYLCASSSLRDTEAFFGQGTRLTVV.

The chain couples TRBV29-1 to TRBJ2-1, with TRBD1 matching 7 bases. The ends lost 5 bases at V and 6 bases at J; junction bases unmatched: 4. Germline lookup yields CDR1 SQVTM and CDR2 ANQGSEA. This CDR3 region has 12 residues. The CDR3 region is CSVPQGPNEQFF. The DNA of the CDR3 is TGCAGCGTTCCACAGGGGCCCAATGAGCAGTTCTTC.

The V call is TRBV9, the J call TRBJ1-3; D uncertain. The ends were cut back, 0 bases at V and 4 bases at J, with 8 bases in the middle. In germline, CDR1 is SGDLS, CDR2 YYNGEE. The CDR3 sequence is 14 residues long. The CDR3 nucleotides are TGTGCCAGCAGCGTAGAGGCAGGCGGAAACACCATATATTTT. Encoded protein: CASSVEAGGNTIYF.

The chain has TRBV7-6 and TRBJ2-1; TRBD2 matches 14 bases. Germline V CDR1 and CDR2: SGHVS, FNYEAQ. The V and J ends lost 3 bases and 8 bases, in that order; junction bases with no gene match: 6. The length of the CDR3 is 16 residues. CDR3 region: CASSFQPGLAGDEQFF. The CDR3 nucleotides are TGTGCCAGCAGCTTCCAACCGGGACTAGCGGGGGATGAGCAGTTCTTC.

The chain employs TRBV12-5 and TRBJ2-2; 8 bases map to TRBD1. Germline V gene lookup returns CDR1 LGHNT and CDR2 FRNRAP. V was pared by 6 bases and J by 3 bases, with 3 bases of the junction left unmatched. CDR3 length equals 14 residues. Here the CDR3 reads CASGDRDHTGELFF. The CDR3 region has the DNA TGTGCTAGTGGGGACAGGGATCACACCGGGGAGCTGTTTTTT.

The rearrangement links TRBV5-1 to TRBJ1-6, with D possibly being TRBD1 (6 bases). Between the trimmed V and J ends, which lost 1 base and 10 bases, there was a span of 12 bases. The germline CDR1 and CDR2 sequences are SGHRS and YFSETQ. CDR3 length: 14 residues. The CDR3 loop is CASSLTGLGSPLHF. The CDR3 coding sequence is TGCGCCAGCAGCTTGACAGGGTTAGGCTCACCCCTCCACTTT.

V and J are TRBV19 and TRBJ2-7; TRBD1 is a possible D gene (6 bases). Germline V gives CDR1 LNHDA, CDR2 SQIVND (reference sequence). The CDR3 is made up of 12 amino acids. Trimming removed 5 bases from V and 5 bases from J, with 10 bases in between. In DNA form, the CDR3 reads TGTGCCAGTAGTCCACAGGGAAACGAGCAGTACTTC. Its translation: CASSPQGNEQYF. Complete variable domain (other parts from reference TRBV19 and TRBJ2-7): DGGITQSPKYLFRKEGQNVTLSCEQNLNHDAMYWYRQDPGQGLRLIYYSQIVNDFQKGDIAEGYSVSREKKESFPLTVTSAQKNPTAFYLCASSPQGNEQYFGPGTRLTVT.

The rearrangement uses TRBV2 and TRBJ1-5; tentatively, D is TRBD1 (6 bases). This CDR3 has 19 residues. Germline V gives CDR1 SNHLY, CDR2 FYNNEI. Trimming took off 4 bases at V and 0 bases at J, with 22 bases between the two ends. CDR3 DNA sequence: TGTGCCAGCAGTGTAGCCGGGACAAGGAGTTTCGATAGCAATCAGCCCCAGCATTTT. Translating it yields CASSVAGTRSFDSNQPQHF.

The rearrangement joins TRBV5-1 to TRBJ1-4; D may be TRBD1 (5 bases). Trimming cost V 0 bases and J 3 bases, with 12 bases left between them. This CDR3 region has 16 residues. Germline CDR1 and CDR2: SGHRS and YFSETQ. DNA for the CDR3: TGCGCCAGCAGCTTGGCCACCCAGGGCCCTAATGAAAAACTGTTTTTT. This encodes CASSLATQGPNEKLFF.

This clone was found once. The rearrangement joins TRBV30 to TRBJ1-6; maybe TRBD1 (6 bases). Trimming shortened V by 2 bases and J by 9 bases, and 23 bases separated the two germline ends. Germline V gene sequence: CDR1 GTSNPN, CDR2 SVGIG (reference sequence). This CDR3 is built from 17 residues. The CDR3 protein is CAWSTTGTLGGGSPLHF. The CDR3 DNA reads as TGTGCCTGGAGTACCACCGGGACACTCGGAGGAGGTTCACCCCTCCACTTT.

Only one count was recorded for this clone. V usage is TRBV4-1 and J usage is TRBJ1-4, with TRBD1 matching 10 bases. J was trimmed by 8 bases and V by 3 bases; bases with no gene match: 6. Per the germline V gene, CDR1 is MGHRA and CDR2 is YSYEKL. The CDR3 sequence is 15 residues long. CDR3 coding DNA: TGCGCCAGCAGCCAGACCGGGACAGGGGACGAAAAACTGTTTTTT. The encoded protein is CASSQTGTGDEKLFF.

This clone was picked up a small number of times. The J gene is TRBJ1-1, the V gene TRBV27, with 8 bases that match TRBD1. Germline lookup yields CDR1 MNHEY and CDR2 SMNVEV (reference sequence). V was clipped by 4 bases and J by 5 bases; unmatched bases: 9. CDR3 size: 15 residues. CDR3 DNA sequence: TGTGCCAGCAGTTCCCGGACAGGGTGGGCAACTGAAGCTTTCTTT. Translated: CASSSRTGWATEAFF.

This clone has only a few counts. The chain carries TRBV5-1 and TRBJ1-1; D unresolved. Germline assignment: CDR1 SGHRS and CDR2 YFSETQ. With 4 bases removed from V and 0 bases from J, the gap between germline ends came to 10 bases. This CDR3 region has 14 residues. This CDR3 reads CASSLRRMNTEAFF. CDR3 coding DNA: TGCGCCAGCAGCCTCCGGAGGATGAACACTGAAGCTTTCTTT.

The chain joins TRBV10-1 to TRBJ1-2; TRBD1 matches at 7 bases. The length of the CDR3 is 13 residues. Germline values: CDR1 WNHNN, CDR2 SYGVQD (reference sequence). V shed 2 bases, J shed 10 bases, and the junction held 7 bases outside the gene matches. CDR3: CASSEHRGGVYTF. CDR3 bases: TGCGCCAGCAGTGAGCACAGGGGAGGTGTCTACACCTTC.

The CDR3 loop reads CASSPRTSDYEQYF. Written as DNA, the CDR3 is TGTGCCAGCAGCCCCCGGACTAGCGACTACGAGCAGTACTTC. This chain joins TRBV7-9 and TRBJ2-7, with TRBD2 matching over 9 bases. After removal of 5 bases from V and 3 bases from J, the junction contained 5 bases not matched to a gene. The CDR3 length is 14 residues. The germline gives CDR1 SEHNR, CDR2 FQNEAQ (reference sequence).

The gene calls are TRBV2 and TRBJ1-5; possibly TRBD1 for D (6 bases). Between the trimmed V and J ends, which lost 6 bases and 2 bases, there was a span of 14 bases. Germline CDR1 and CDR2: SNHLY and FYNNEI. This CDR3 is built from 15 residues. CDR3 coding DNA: TGTGCCAGCAGAGAATGGGGGCGCGGCAATCAGCCCCAGCATTTT. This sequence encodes CASREWGRGNQPQHF.

This CDR3 reads CASSYGRGGYNEQFF. The DNA for the CDR3 is TGTGCCAGCAGTTACGGGCGGGGGGGGTACAATGAGCAGTTCTTC. The rearrangement joins TRBV6-5 to TRBJ2-1, with TRBD2 matching 9 bases. The CDR3 has 15 amino acids. The trim removed 2 bases at V and 4 bases at J, leaving 3 bases unmatched. The germline CDR1 and CDR2 sequences are MNHEY and SVGAGI.

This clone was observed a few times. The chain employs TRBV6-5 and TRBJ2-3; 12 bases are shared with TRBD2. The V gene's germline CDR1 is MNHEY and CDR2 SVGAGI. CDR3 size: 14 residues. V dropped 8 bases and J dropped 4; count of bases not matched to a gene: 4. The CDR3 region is CASGLAGPSDTQYF. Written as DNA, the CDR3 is TGTGCCAGCGGACTAGCGGGGCCTTCAGATACGCAGTATTTT.